Below are 13 T cell receptor beta chains sequenced from a single sample in a study of immune heterogeneity within non-small cell lung tumors. The authors used roughly 600 ng of bulk tumor genomic DNA per sample as template. Each primary tumor yielded several biopsies, collected far apart from one another at surgery. Patients with untreated, newly diagnosed non-small cell lung cancer underwent curative surgery. In a multiplex PCR, 32 V and 13 J primers amplified TCR beta CDR3. One entry per CDR3 protein results from TCRdb running MiXCR on the multiplex PCR reads. The sample comprises more than 3,500 distinct CDR3 sequences, roughly a fifth of which are singletons, and about 8.5% rests with the top ten. The material sequenced was lung tumor tissue. The receptors come from a man aged 70-80 years with non-small cell lung cancer.

This clonotype was detected only a few times. The chain carries TRBV20-1 and TRBJ2-3, with 7 bases that match TRBD2. The CDR3 sequence is 14 residues long. J lost 0 bases, V lost 4 bases, and 4 bases had no gene match. CDR1 and CDR2 (germline): DFQATT, SNEGSKA (reference sequence). The CDR3 protein is CSAKSGVSTDTQYF. CDR3 nucleotide sequence: TGCAGTGCTAAAAGCGGGGTGAGCACAGATACGCAGTATTTT.

The genes are TRBV2 and TRBJ2-3; D unclear. This CDR3 comprises 19 residues. The V gene lost 1 base and the J gene lost 1 base, with 21 bases spanning the gap. Germline CDR1 is SNHLY and CDR2 is FYNNEI. This chain's CDR3 is CASSEEAFIAVLGTDTQYF. Here the CDR3 DNA reads TGTGCCAGCAGTGAAGAGGCGTTTATCGCGGTCCTAGGCACAGATACGCAGTATTTT. Supplemented by reference TRBV2 and TRBJ2-3, the full variable domain reads EPEVTQTPSHQVTQMGQEVILRCVPISNHLYFYWYRQILGQKVEFLVSFYNNEISEKSEIFDDQFSVERPDGSNFTLKIRSTKLEDSAMYFCASSEEAFIAVLGTDTQYFGPGTRLTVL.

This chain's CDR3 is CASSPQRGRDNEQFF. In DNA, the CDR3 is TGTGCCAGCAGCCCCCAACGGGGAAGGGACAATGAGCAGTTCTTC. The chain couples TRBV7-3 to TRBJ2-1; D might be TRBD2 (5 bases). CDR3 length equals 15 residues. Germline assignment: CDR1 SGHTA and CDR2 FQGTGA. Deletions cut 5 bases from V and 5 bases from J, with 16 bases between. The whole variable domain, filled in from reference TRBV7-3 and TRBJ2-1, reads GAGVSQTPSNKVTEKGKYVELRCDPISGHTALYWYRQSLGQGPEFLIYFQGTGAADDSGLPNDRFFAVRPEGSVSTLKIQRTERGDSAVYLCASSPQRGRDNEQFFGPGTRLTVL.

By sample share, this clonotype is large. V is TRBV20-1 and J is TRBJ2-7, with D perhaps matching TRBD1 (6 bases). Trimming cost V 6 bases and J 0 bases, with 15 bases left between them. Germline CDR1 reads DFQATT; CDR2 reads SNEGSKA (reference sequence). The CDR3 runs to 14 residues. This chain's CDR3 is CSANRDTSSYEQYF. In DNA, the CDR3 is TGCAGTGCAAACCGGGACACTAGCTCCTACGAGCAGTACTTC.

This clonotype was observed a handful of times. The chain joins TRBV28 to TRBJ1-6, with 8 bases identical to TRBD1. The CDR3 contains 17 residues. From germline, CDR1 is MDHEN and CDR2 SYDVKM. With 2 bases clipped from V and 7 bases from J, the junction kept 10 bases outside the gene matches. This CDR3 reads CASSLTPRTGLNSPLHF. CDR3 in DNA: TGTGCCAGCAGTTTAACCCCCCGGACAGGGCTAAATTCACCCCTCCACTTT.

This clonotype is medium-sized. The chain is built from TRBV5-1 and TRBJ1-1; the D is unclear. Trimming cost V 1 base and J 2 bases, with 9 bases left between them. Germline V lookup: CDR1 SGHRS, CDR2 YFSETQ. The CDR3 is made up of 14 amino acids. CDR3 sequence: CASSLRRLNTEAFF. The CDR3 DNA follows: TGCGCCAGCAGCTTGCGCAGGCTTAACACTGAAGCTTTCTTT.

Turning to this clonotype: Because it lacks the conserved phenylalanine or tryptophan at the end, this CDR3 is likely a read error. V usage is TRBV5-1 and J usage is TRBJ2-1; D might be TRBD2 (5 bases). The CDR3 totals 11 residues. Germline-derived CDR1 and CDR2 are SGHRS and YFSETQ. The CDR3 region is CASSDYNEQFS. CDR3 DNA sequence: TGCGCCAGCAGCGACTACAACGAGCAGTTCTCC.

The rearrangement joins TRBV20-1 to TRBJ1-1; 7 nucleotides align to TRBD1. CDR1 is DFQATT, CDR2 SNEGSKA, per germline (reference sequence). V was clipped by 3 bases and J by 6 bases; unmatched bases: 13. The CDR3 contains 15 residues. The CDR3 DNA reads as TGCAGTGCTAGTTCACAGGACAGGCCCCCGTCTGAAGCTTTCTTT. This translates into CSASSQDRPPSEAFF.

A remark on this clonotype: This sequence may be a read error, since a much larger clone differs from it by one base. The chain uses TRBV3-1 and TRBJ1-4, with D possibly TRBD1 on 5 matching bases. Per the germline V gene, CDR1 is LGHDT and CDR2 is YNNKEL (reference sequence). CDR3 length: 14 residues. Trimming stripped 3 bases from V and 7 bases from J, with 12 bases between. CDR3 protein: CASSQFKGREKLFF. The CDR3 coding sequence is TGTGCCAGCAGCCAGTTCAAGGGGCGTGAAAAACTGTTTTTT.

Comment on this clonotype: Being one base from a much bigger clone, this may be a read error. The V gene is TRBV19, the J gene TRBJ1-6; the D is unclear. This CDR3 has 14 amino acids. Germline CDR1 and CDR2: LNHDA and SQIVND (reference sequence). CDR3 sequence reads: CATTPGPRQSPLLF. In DNA form, the CDR3 reads TGTGCCACCACTCCGGGCCCCAGGCAATCACCCCTCCTCTTT.

Notes on this clonotype: With a much larger clone just one base away, this may be a read error. This rearrangement joins TRBV5-1 to TRBJ1-1, with TRBD1 matching 7 bases. Looked up from germline, CDR1 is SGHRS and CDR2 is YFSETQ. The CDR3 covers 13 residues. CDR3 sequence: CASSSRGGTEDFF. CDR3 nucleotides: TGCGCCAGCAGCTCCAGGGGGGGCACTGAAGATTTCTTT.

This sequence joins TRBV6-1 and TRBJ2-3; 7 bases line up with TRBD2. V was clipped by 1 base and J by 4 bases; unmatched bases: 5. Germline CDR1 MNHNS, CDR2 SASEGT. This CDR3 is 15 amino acids long. This CDR3 is CASSEGVGGPDTQYF. CDR3 DNA: TGTGCCAGCAGTGAAGGTGTGGGAGGGCCAGATACGCAGTATTTT.

Judged by abundance, this clonotype is medium-sized. The chain joins TRBV30 to TRBJ1-2; maybe TRBD1 (5 bases). The CDR3 consists of 14 residues. CDR1 is GTSNPN, CDR2 SVGIG, per germline (reference sequence). V was clipped by 0 bases and J by 7 bases, with 15 bases between them. CDR3 in amino acids: CAWSVGTGAAGYTF. For the CDR3, the DNA is TGTGCCTGGAGTGTAGGTACAGGAGCTGCTGGCTACACCTTC.